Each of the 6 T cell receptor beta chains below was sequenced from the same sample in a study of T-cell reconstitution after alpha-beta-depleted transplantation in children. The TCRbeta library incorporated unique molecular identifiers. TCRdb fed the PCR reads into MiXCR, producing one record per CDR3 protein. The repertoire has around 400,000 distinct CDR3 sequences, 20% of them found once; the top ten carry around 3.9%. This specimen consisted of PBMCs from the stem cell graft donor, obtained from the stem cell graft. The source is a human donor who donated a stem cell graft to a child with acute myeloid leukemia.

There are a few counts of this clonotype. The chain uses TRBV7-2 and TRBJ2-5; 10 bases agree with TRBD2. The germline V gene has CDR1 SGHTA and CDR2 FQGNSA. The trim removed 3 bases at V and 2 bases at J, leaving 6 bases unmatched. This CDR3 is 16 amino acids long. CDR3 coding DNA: TGTGCCAGCAGCTTTAAGAGCGGGAGGGCACAAGAGACCCAGTACTTC. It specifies CASSFKSGRAQETQYF.

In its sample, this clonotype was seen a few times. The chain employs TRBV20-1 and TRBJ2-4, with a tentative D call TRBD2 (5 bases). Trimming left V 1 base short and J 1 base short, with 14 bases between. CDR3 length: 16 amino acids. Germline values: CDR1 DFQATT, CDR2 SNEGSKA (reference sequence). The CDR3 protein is CSARGSPGMAKNIQYF. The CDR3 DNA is TGCAGTGCTAGAGGTAGTCCGGGGATGGCCAAAAACATTCAGTACTTC.

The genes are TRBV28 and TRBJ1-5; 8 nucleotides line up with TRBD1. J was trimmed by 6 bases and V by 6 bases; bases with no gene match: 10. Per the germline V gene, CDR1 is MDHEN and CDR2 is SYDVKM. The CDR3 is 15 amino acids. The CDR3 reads CASSRGTGGSQPQHF. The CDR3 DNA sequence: TGTGCCAGCAGCCGGGGAACAGGGGGAAGTCAGCCCCAGCATTTT.

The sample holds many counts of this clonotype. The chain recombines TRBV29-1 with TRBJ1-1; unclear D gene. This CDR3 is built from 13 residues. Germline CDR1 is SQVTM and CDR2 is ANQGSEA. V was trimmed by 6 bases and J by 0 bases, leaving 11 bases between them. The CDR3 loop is CSVQSGVNTEAFF. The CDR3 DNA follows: TGCAGCGTCCAAAGCGGGGTGAACACTGAAGCTTTCTTT. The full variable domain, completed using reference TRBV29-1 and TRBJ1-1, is SAVISQKPSRDICQRGTSLTIQCQVDSQVTMMFWYRQQPGQSLTLIATANQGSEATYESGFVIDKFPISRPNLTFSTLTVSNMSPEDSSIYLCSVQSGVNTEAFFGQGTRLTVV.

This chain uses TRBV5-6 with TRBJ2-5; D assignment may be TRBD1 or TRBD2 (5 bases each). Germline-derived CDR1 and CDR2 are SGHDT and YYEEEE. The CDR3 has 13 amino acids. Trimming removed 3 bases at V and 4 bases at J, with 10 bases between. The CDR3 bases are TGTGCCAGCAGCTGGGGGTCATTAGAGACCCAGTACTTC. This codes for CASSWGSLETQYF. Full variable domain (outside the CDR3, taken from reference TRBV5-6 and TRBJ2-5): DAGVTQSPTHLIKTRGQQVTLRCSPKSGHDTVSWYQQALGQGPQFIFQYYEEEERQRGNFPDRFSGHQFPNYSSELNVNALLLGDSALYLCASSWGSLETQYFGPGTRLLVL.

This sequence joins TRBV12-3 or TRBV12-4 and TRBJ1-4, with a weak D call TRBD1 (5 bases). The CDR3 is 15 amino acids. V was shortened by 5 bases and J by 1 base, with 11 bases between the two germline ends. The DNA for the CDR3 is TGTGCCAGCAGTATTCGACAGTTAACTAATGAAAAACTGTTTTTT. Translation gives CASSIRQLTNEKLFF.